The 32 T cell receptor beta chains below come from one sample, sequenced in a study of CD8 T cells in Susac syndrome. Reverse transcription of about 0.5 to 1 ug RNA used random hexamers. TCRdb processed the immunoSEQ multiplex PCR reads anew with MiXCR; each CDR3 protein has one entry. Altogether tens of thousands of distinct CDR3 sequences are present, 90% to 95% being singletons, with the ten largest covering 0.5% to 0.55%. Sequencing input: CD8+ T cells from PBMCs. The receptors were sampled from a human donor in good health.

V is TRBV5-5 and J is TRBJ2-2; 13 nucleotides align to TRBD2. The CDR3 has 15 amino acids. Germline loops: CDR1 SGHKS, CDR2 YYEKEE (reference sequence). V was pared by 4 bases and J by 7 bases, with 4 bases of the junction left unmatched. CDR3 in DNA: TGTGCCAGCAGCCCGGGACTAGCGGGATTCGGGGAGCTGTTTTTT. Its translation is CASSPGLAGFGELFF.

The chain links TRBV24-1 to TRBJ2-7, with 14 bases lining up with TRBD2. V shed 4 bases and J 4 bases; nucleotides not matched to a gene: 8. Germline values: CDR1 KGHDR, CDR2 SFDVKD. The CDR3 consists of 17 residues. This chain's CDR3 is CATSEAGTSGSGYEQYF. For the CDR3, the DNA is TGTGCCACCAGTGAGGCCGGGACTAGCGGGAGCGGGTACGAGCAGTACTTC.

The chain links TRBV7-9 to TRBJ2-5, with 8 bases identical to TRBD1. J gave up 5 bases and V 1 base, and 0 bases lay outside the gene matches. CDR3 size: 13 residues. Germline CDR1 is SEHNR and CDR2 is FQNEAQ (reference sequence). The CDR3 region has the DNA TGTGCCAGCAGCTTAGGACAGGGGGAGACCCAGTACTTC. This translates into CASSLGQGETQYF.

V is TRBV28 and J is TRBJ2-7; D call uncertain. V gave up 10 bases and J gave up 4 bases, with 11 bases separating them. This CDR3 contains 11 residues. The V gene's germline CDR1 is MDHEN and CDR2 SYDVKM. CDR3 amino acids: CAIRSGYEQYF. CDR3 sequence (DNA): TGTGCCATTCGGTCTGGGTACGAGCAGTACTTC.

This chain connects TRBV29-1 to TRBJ1-5, with 10 bases aligning to TRBD1. The CDR3 covers 14 residues. CDR1 and CDR2 (germline): SQVTM, ANQGSEA. V dropped 4 bases and J dropped 4; count of bases not matched to a gene: 4. Here the CDR3 reads CSVGDRGENQPQHF. The CDR3 DNA sequence: TGCAGCGTTGGGGACAGGGGTGAAAATCAGCCCCAGCATTTT.

This clonotype has more than one count but fewer than ten. The chain has TRBV4-2 and TRBJ2-7; 12 bases agree with TRBD2. CDR3 size: 15 residues. Per the germline V gene, CDR1 is LGHNA and CDR2 is YNFKEQ. Trimming took 3 bases from V and 1 from J; bases not matched to a gene: 1. DNA of the CDR3: TGTGCCAGCAGCCAGCTAGCGGGAGGGTCCTACGAGCAGTACTTC. Amino acids: CASSQLAGGSYEQYF.

V is TRBV28 and J is TRBJ2-7; possibly TRBD2 for D (5 bases). Germline V CDR1 and CDR2: MDHEN, SYDVKM. The CDR3 totals 13 residues. The ends were cut back, 6 bases at V and 3 bases at J, with 12 bases in the middle. The CDR3: CASRPDGLYEQYF. CDR3 nucleotide sequence: TGTGCCAGCAGACCGGACGGACTCTACGAGCAGTACTTC.

The chain joins TRBV6-1 to TRBJ2-7, with D unclear. Germline CDR1 MNHNS, CDR2 SASEGT. This CDR3 contains 11 residues. V gave up 7 bases and J gave up 2 bases, with 6 bases separating them. The CDR3 sequence is CASKAAYEQYF. DNA for the CDR3: TGTGCCAGCAAGGCAGCCTACGAGCAGTACTTC.

A few counts support this clonotype. The J gene is TRBJ2-2, the V gene TRBV28; 9 nucleotides line up with TRBD2. From germline, CDR1 is MDHEN and CDR2 SYDVKM. V shed 5 bases and J 8 bases; nucleotides not matched to a gene: 6. The CDR3 covers 14 residues. In DNA form, the CDR3 reads TGTGCCAGCAGTCTATTAGCGGGAGCTGGGGAGCTGTTTTTT. Its protein is CASSLLAGAGELFF.

This rearrangement joins TRBV20-1 to TRBJ2-7; D may match TRBD1 or TRBD2 (7 bases each). CDR1 and CDR2 from the germline V gene are DFQATT and SNEGSKA (reference sequence). The CDR3 covers 13 residues. V was clipped by 6 bases and J by 4 bases, with 16 bases between them. CDR3 region: CSAGGAGEYEQYF. The CDR3 DNA follows: TGCAGTGCAGGGGGCGCGGGGGAGTACGAGCAGTACTTC.

The V and J genes are TRBV5-6 and TRBJ2-7; maybe TRBD1 (6 bases). Germline V gene lookup returns CDR1 SGHDT and CDR2 YYEEEE. V was cut by 4 bases and J by 7 bases, with 15 bases left in between. This CDR3 spans 13 amino acids. CDR3 DNA sequence: TGTGCCAGCAGCGCGACAGGCCTCCGGGAGCAGTACTTC. Its protein is CASSATGLREQYF.

This clonotype appeared once. CDR3 in amino acids: CASSPEGLAGTYEQYF. The CDR3 nucleotides read TGTGCCAGCAGCCCCGAGGGACTAGCGGGGACCTACGAGCAGTACTTC. The chain joins TRBV7-9 to TRBJ2-7; TRBD2 matches 13 bases. This CDR3 has 16 amino acids. CDR1 is SEHNR and CDR2 is FQNEAQ in the germline V gene (reference sequence). Trimming cost V 5 bases and J 2 bases; bases outside gene matches: 6.

The chain has TRBV28 and TRBJ1-2; D is ambiguous. CDR3 size: 13 residues. V was pared by 5 bases and J by 8 bases, with 15 bases between. Germline V CDR1 and CDR2: MDHEN, SYDVKM. CDR3: CASSLGRTGGYTF. In DNA form, the CDR3 reads TGTGCCAGCAGTCTCGGACGGACTGGGGGCTACACCTTC.

The chain recombines TRBV7-2 with TRBJ1-3, with D possibly being TRBD1 (5 bases). Germline V gives CDR1 SGHTA, CDR2 FQGNSA. The CDR3 spans 15 residues. Trimming pared 5 bases from V and 8 bases from J, leaving 19 bases between. The CDR3 here is CASSPEGITGHTIYF. DNA of the CDR3: TGTGCCAGCAGCCCCGAGGGAATAACAGGACACACCATATATTTT.

The chain has TRBV12-3 or TRBV12-4 and TRBJ2-1; D gene ambiguous. The CDR3 length is 16 residues. Trimming cost V 2 bases and J 5 bases, with 16 bases left between them. The CDR3 sequence is CASSLNRMKENNEQFF. The CDR3 DNA is TGTGCCAGCAGTTTAAATCGGATGAAAGAGAACAATGAGCAGTTCTTC.

This sequence joins TRBV4-1 and TRBJ1-2; a weak D match, TRBD1 (5 bases). The CDR3 has 15 residues. Germline V gene sequence: CDR1 MGHRA, CDR2 YSYEKL. V was pared by 2 bases and J by 7 bases, with 17 bases between. CDR3 amino acids: CASSQKNTGPSGYTF. CDR3 coding DNA: TGCGCCAGCAGCCAAAAGAATACAGGCCCCTCTGGCTACACCTTC.

This clonotype was counted a single time. This chain links TRBV29-1 with TRBJ2-2, with 7 bases identical to TRBD1. The CDR3 spans 13 residues. In germline, CDR1 is SQVTM, CDR2 ANQGSEA. CDR3 protein: CRPGTANTGELFF. The CDR3 nucleotides are TGCAGACCCGGGACAGCGAACACCGGGGAGCTGTTTTTT.

J is TRBJ1-5 and V is TRBV4-2; tentative D call: TRBD1 (6 bases). This CDR3 is 16 amino acids long. Between the trimmed V and J ends, which lost 0 bases and 6 bases, there was a span of 15 bases. The V gene's germline CDR1 is LGHNA and CDR2 YNFKEQ. The CDR3 DNA reads as TGTGCCAGCAGCCAAGATATAGACAGGTCAAGTCAGCCCCAGCATTTT. As protein: CASSQDIDRSSQPQHF.

V usage is TRBV20-1 and J usage is TRBJ2-7, with 11 nucleotides matching TRBD2. The V gene end was trimmed by 6 bases and the J gene end by 0 bases; junction bases not matched to a gene: 7. There are 15 residues in the CDR3. Germline loops: CDR1 DFQATT, CDR2 SNEGSKA (reference sequence). The CDR3 sequence: CSASILAGVSYEQYF. The CDR3 DNA follows: TGCAGTGCGAGTATACTAGCGGGGGTCTCCTACGAGCAGTACTTC.

This chain links TRBV27 with TRBJ2-2, with 9 positions matching TRBD2. In germline, CDR1 is MNHEY, CDR2 SMNVEV (reference sequence). The V segment lost 5 bases and the J segment 6 bases; nucleotides outside the gene matches: 10. This CDR3 comprises 16 residues. The CDR3 bases are TGTGCCAGCAGTGTCTTACAGGCGGGAGGGCCCGGGGAGCTGTTTTTT. It is translated as CASSVLQAGGPGELFF.

This chain joins TRBV7-6 and TRBJ1-1, with 11 bases aligning to TRBD1. J was trimmed by 7 bases and V by 4 bases; bases with no gene match: 5. This CDR3 has 14 amino acids. CDR1 and CDR2 from the germline V gene are SGHVS and FNYEAQ. The CDR3 DNA reads TGTGCCAGCAGCTCGGACAGGGGGCGTCTTGAAGCTTTCTTT. Protein: CASSSDRGRLEAFF.

This sequence joins TRBV11-2 and TRBJ2-1; 8 nucleotides line up with TRBD2. Germline CDR1 and CDR2: SGHAT and FQNNGV. V dropped 5 bases and J dropped 7; count of bases not matched to a gene: 7. This CDR3 contains 14 residues. CDR3 DNA: TGTGCCAGCAGCCCGGGGACTAGTTTTAATGAGCAGTTCTTC. It yields the protein CASSPGTSFNEQFF. The variable domain in full, with the rest retrieved from reference TRBV11-2 and TRBJ2-1, is EAGVAQSPRYKIIEKRQSVAFWCNPISGHATLYWYQQILGQGPKLLIQFQNNGVVDDSQLPKDRFSAERLKGVDSTLKIQPAKLEDSAVYLCASSPGTSFNEQFFGPGTRLTVL.

This chain joins TRBV3-1 and TRBJ2-4, with 7 bases lining up with TRBD1. This CDR3 is 15 amino acids long. Per germline, CDR1 LGHDT and CDR2 YNNKEL (reference sequence). The J segment lost 8 bases and the V segment lost 1 base, leaving 8 bases of the junction unmatched. CDR3 bases: TGTGCCAGCAGCCAAGTTGAGGGGGCTCGGGACATTCAGTACTTC. Protein: CASSQVEGARDIQYF.

This chain connects TRBV5-1 to TRBJ2-1; weak D call: TRBD1 (6 bases). Trimming left V 0 bases short and J 3 bases short, with 13 bases between. The CDR3 runs to 16 residues. Germline CDR1 reads SGHRS; CDR2 reads YFSETQ. CDR3 protein: CASSLESDRFYNEQFF. CDR3 coding DNA: TGCGCCAGCAGCTTGGAGTCGGACAGATTCTACAATGAGCAGTTCTTC.

The V call is TRBV7-2, the J call TRBJ2-1; TRBD2 aligns across 11 bases. Trimming cost V 4 bases and J 2 bases; bases outside gene matches: 4. Germline V gives CDR1 SGHTA, CDR2 FQGNSA. The CDR3 totals 16 residues. The CDR3 is CASSSPGLAAYNEQFF. As DNA, the CDR3 is TGTGCCAGCAGCTCACCGGGACTAGCGGCCTACAATGAGCAGTTCTTC.

The CDR3 region is CASSLGTEHGYTF. The CDR3, as DNA: TGTGCCAGCAGCTTAGGGACGGAGCATGGCTACACCTTC. The chain couples TRBV7-9 to TRBJ1-2; unclear D gene. This CDR3 is built from 13 residues. Germline CDR1 and CDR2: SEHNR and FQNEAQ (reference sequence). The germline V and J ends were trimmed by 1 base and 6 bases, with 9 bases remaining between them.

This chain links TRBV19 with TRBJ2-1; D is possibly TRBD1 (5 bases). From germline, CDR1 is LNHDA and CDR2 SQIVND (reference sequence). Trimming took off 3 bases at V and 0 bases at J, with 12 bases between the two ends. This CDR3 has 16 residues. The CDR3 DNA is TGTGCCAGTAGTATCGACAGCCGAAGCTCCTACAATGAGCAGTTCTTC. Its translation: CASSIDSRSSYNEQFF. The complete variable domain, with remaining parts taken from reference TRBV19 and TRBJ2-1, reads DGGITQSPKYLFRKEGQNVTLSCEQNLNHDAMYWYRQDPGQGLRLIYYSQIVNDFQKGDIAEGYSVSREKKESFPLTVTSAQKNPTAFYLCASSIDSRSSYNEQFFGPGTRLTVL.

V gene TRBV2 combines with J gene TRBJ2-7; TRBD2 might be the D (5 bases). V dropped 7 bases and J dropped 4 bases, with 8 bases sitting between them. CDR3 length: 11 amino acids. Germline V gene data show CDR1 as SNHLY and CDR2 as FYNNEI. CDR3 in amino acids: CASTGRYEQYF. CDR3 DNA sequence: TGTGCCAGCACTGGGAGATACGAGCAGTACTTC.

The chain has TRBV29-1 and TRBJ2-1, with a possible D match to TRBD2 (5 bases). Trimming left V 6 bases short and J 3 bases short, with 12 bases between. The CDR3 spans 13 residues. Germline V gene sequence: CDR1 SQVTM, CDR2 ANQGSEA. The CDR3 reads CSVSGLDYNEQFF. The CDR3 DNA is TGCAGCGTAAGCGGCCTCGACTACAATGAGCAGTTCTTC.

This clonotype was seen a handful of times. The chain carries TRBV3-1 and TRBJ2-5; D unresolved. Trimming cost V 1 base and J 5 bases, with 8 bases left between them. This CDR3 contains 13 residues. Germline CDR1 LGHDT, CDR2 YNNKEL (reference sequence). The CDR3 DNA sequence: TGTGCCAGCAGCCAAGGTCTCGGGGAGACCCAGTACTTC. It yields the protein CASSQGLGETQYF.

The V call is TRBV5-1, the J call TRBJ2-4, with 9 bases identical to TRBD1. J lost 9 bases, V lost 4 bases, and 5 bases had no gene match. CDR1 is SGHRS, CDR2 YFSETQ, per germline. The CDR3 length is 13 residues. The CDR3 nucleotides read TGCGCCAGCAGCCCGTCGACAGGGGGCATTCAGTACTTC. This encodes CASSPSTGGIQYF.

This clonotype was detected once. The chain is built from TRBV6-1 and TRBJ2-7; D call uncertain. Germline loops: CDR1 MNHNS, CDR2 SASEGT. Trimming took 9 bases from V and 7 from J, leaving 13 bases between them. The CDR3 is made up of 11 amino acids. The CDR3 is CASHSIGEQYF. CDR3 DNA sequence: TGTGCCAGTCATTCCATAGGAGAGCAGTACTTC.